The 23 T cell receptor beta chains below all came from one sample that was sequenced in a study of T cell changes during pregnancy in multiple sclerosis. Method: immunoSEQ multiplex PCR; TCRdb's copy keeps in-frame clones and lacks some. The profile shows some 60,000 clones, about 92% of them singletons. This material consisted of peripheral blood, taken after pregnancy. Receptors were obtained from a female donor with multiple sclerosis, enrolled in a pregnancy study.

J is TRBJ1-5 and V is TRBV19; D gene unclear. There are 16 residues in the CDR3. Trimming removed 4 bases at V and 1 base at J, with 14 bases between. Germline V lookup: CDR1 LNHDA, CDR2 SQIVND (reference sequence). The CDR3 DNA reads TGTGCCAGTAGTACGGGCCCCTGGGAGAGCAATCAGCCCCAGCATTTT. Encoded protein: CASSTGPWESNQPQHF.

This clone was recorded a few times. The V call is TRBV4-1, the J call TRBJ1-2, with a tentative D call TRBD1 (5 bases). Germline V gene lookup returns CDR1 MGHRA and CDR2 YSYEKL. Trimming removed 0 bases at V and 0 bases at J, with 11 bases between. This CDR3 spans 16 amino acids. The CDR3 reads CASSQEVPGSNYGYTF. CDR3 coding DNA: TGCGCCAGCAGCCAAGAGGTTCCAGGGTCTAACTATGGCTACACCTTC.

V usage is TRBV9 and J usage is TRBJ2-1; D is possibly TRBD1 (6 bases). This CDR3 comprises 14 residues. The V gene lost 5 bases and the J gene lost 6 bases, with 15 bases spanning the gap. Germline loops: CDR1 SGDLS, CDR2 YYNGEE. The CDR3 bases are TGTGCCAGCAGTGGGGGCGGAGGAGCCAATGAGCAGTTCTTC. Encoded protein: CASSGGGGANEQFF.

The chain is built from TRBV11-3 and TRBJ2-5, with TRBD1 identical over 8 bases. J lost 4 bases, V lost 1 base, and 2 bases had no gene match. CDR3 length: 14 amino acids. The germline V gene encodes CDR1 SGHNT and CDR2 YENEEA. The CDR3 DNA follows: TGTGCCAGCAGCTTAGGTGACAGGGGAGAGACCCAGTACTTC. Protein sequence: CASSLGDRGETQYF.

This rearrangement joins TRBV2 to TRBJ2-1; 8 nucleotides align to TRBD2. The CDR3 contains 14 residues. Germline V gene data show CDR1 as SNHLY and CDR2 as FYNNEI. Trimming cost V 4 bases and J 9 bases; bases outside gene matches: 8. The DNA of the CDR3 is TGTGCCAGCAGTGGTGGCGCGGGGGGTACTGAGCAGTTCTTC. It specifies CASSGGAGGTEQFF. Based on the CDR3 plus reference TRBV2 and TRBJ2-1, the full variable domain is EPEVTQTPSHQVTQMGQEVILRCVPISNHLYFYWYRQILGQKVEFLVSFYNNEISEKSEIFDDQFSVERPDGSNFTLKIRSTKLEDSAMYFCASSGGAGGTEQFFGPGTRLTVL.

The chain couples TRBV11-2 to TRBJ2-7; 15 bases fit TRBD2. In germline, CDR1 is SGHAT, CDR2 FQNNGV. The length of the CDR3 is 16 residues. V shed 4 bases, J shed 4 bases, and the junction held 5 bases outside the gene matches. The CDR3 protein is CASSYGLAGGGYEQYF. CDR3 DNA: TGTGCCAGCAGCTACGGACTAGCGGGAGGGGGTTACGAGCAGTACTTC.

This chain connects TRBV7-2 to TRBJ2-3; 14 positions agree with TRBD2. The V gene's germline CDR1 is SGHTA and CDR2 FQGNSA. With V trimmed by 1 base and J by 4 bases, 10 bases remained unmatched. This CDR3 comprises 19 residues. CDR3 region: CASSLVRTGLAGGPDTQYF. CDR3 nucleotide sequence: TGTGCCAGCAGCTTAGTTCGTACCGGACTAGCGGGAGGCCCAGATACGCAGTATTTT.

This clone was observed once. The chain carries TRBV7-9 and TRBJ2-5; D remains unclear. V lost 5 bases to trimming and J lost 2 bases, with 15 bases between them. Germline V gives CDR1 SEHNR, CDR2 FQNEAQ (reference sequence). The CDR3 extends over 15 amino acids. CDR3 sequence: CASSHHGVEQETQYF. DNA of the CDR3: TGTGCCAGCAGCCATCACGGAGTAGAACAAGAGACCCAGTACTTC.

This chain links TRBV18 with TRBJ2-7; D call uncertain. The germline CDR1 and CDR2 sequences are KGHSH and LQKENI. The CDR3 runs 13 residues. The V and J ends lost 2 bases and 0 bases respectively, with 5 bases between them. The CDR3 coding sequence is TGTGCCAGCTCACCAGAGATCTCCTACGAGCAGTACTTC. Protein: CASSPEISYEQYF. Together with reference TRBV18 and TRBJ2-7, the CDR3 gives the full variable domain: NAGVMQNPRHLVRRRGQEARLRCSPMKGHSHVYWYRQLPEEGLKFMVYLQKENIIDESGMPKERFSAEFPKEGPSILRIQQVVRGDSAAYFCASSPEISYEQYFGPGTRLTVT.

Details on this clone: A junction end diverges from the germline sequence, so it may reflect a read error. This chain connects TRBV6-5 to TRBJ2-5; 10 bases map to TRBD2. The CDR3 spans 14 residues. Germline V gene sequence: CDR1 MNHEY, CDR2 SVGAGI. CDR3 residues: CAGSPLAGAETQYF. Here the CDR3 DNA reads TGTGCCGGCAGCCCTCTAGCGGGAGCGGAGACCCAGTACTTC.

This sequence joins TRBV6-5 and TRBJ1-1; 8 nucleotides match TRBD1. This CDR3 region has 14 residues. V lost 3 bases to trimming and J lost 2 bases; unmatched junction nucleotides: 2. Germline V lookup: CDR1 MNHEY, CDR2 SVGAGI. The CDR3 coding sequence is TGTGCCAGCAGTTATACAGGGGGTAACACTGAAGCTTTCTTT. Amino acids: CASSYTGGNTEAFF.

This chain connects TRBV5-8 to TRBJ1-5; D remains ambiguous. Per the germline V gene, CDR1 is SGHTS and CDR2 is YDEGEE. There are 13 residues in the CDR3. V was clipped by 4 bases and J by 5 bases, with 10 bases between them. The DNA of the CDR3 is TGTGCCAGCAGCACTGGTAGATATCAGCCCCAGCATTTT. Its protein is CASSTGRYQPQHF. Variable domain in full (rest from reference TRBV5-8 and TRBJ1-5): EAGVTQSPTHLIKTRGQQATLRCSPISGHTSVYWYQQALGLGLQFLLWYDEGEERNRGNFPPRFSGRQFPNYSSELNVNALELEDSALYLCASSTGRYQPQHFGDGTRLSIL.

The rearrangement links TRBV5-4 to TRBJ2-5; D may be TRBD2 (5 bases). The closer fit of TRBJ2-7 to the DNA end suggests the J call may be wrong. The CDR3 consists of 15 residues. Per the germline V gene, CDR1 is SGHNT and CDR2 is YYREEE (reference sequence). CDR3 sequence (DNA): TGTGCCAGCAGCTCCCGACTGGACTCTACCTACGAGCAGTACTTC. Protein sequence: CASSSRLDSTYEQYF.

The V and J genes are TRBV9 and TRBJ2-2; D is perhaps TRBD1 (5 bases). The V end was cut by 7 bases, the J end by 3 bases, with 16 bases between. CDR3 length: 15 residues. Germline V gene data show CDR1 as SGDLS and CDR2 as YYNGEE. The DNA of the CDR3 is TGTGCCAGCCGCCCCCAGGGCGAGTACACCGGGGAGCTGTTTTTT. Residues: CASRPQGEYTGELFF.

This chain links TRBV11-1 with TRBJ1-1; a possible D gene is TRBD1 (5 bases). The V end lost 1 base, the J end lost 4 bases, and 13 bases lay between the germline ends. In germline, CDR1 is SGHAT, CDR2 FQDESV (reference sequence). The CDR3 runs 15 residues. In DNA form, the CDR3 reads TGTGCCAGCAGCTTAGTTGGCTCGGGGGTCACTGAAGCTTTCTTT. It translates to CASSLVGSGVTEAFF.

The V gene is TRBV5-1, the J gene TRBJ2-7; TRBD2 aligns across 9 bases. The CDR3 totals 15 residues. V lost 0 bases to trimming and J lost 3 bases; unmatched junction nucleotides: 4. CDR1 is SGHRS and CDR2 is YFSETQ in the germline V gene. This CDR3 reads CASSLVATSGYEQYF. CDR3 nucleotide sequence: TGCGCCAGCAGCTTGGTTGCGACTAGCGGCTACGAGCAGTACTTC.

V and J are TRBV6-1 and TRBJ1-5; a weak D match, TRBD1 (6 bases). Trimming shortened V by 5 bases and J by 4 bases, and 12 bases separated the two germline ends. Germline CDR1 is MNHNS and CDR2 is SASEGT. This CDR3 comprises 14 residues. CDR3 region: CASSSGAPNQPQHF. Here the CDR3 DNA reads TGTGCCAGCAGTTCAGGGGCCCCAAATCAGCCCCAGCATTTT.

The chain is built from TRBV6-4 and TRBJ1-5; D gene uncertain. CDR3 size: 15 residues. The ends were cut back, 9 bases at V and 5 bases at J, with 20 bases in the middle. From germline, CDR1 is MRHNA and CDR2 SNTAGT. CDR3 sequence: CARSKRVVGDQPQHF. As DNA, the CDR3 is TGTGCCAGGTCAAAGCGGGTCGTAGGCGATCAGCCCCAGCATTTT.

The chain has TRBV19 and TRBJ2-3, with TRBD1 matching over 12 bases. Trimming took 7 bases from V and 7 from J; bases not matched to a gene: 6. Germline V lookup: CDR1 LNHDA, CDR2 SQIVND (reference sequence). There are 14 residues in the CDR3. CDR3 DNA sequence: TGTGCCAGTAAAAGGGACAGGGGGCGGAATACGCAGTATTTT. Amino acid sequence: CASKRDRGRNTQYF. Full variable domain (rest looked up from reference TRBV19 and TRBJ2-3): DGGITQSPKYLFRKEGQNVTLSCEQNLNHDAMYWYRQDPGQGLRLIYYSQIVNDFQKGDIAEGYSVSREKKESFPLTVTSAQKNPTAFYLCASKRDRGRNTQYFGPGTRLTVL.

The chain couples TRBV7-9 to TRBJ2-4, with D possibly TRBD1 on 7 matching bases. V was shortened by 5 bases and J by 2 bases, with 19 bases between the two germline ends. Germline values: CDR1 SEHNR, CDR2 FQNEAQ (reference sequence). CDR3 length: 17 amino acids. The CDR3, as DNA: TGTGCCAGCAGCGCAAGCAGGGGGACTGGAACCAAAAACATTCAGTACTTC. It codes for CASSASRGTGTKNIQYF.

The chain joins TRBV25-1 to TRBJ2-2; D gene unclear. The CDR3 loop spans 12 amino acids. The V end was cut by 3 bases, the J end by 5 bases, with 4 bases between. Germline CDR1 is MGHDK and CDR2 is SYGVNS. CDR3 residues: CASSDLTGELFF. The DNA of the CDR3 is TGTGCCAGCAGTGATTTAACCGGGGAGCTGTTTTTT.

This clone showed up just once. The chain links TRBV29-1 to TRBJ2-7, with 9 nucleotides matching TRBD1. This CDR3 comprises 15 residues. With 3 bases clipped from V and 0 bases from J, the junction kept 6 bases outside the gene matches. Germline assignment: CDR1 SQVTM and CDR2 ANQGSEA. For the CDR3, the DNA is TGCAGCGTTGAGGGGGACAGGGACAGCTCCTACGAGCAGTACTTC. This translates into CSVEGDRDSSYEQYF.

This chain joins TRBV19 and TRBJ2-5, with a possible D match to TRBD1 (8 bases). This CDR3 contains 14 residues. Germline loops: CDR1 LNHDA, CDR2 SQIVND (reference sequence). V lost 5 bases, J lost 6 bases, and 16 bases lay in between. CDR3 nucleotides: TGTGCCAGTAGTTCCGGACAGGGAGGGAAGACCCAGTACTTC. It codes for CASSSGQGGKTQYF.